The following is a T cell receptor (beta chain) sequence with its context. PCR employed 60 Vbeta and 13 Jbeta primers. TCRdb's table, derived via immunoSEQ multiplex PCR, lists solely in-frame clones and lacks some. The table shows approximately 100,000 clones, with roughly four fifths occurring only once. This entry comes from a study of cytomegalovirus exposure and HLA in healthy donors. CDR1 SQVTM and CDR2 ANQGSEA come from the germline V gene. This CDR3 has 14 residues. With 2 bases removed from V and 8 bases from J, the gap between germline ends came to 18 bases. The sample consisted of PBMCs. The receptor was isolated from a male donor in good health and CMV-seropositive. V is TRBV29-1 and J is TRBJ1-2, with a tentative D call TRBD1 (6 bases). The CDR3 region has the DNA TGCAGCGTTGAAAGGTCGGGTACAGGGACCGGCTACACCTTC. This encodes CSVERSGTGTGYTF.